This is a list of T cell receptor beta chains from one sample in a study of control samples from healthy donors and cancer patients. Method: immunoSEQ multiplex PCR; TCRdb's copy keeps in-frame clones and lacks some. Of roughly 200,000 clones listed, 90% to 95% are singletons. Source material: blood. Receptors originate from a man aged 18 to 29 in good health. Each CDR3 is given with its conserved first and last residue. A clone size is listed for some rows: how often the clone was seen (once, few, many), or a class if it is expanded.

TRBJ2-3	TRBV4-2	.	CASSQGLSGGTDTQYF
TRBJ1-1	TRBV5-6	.	CASSLVNTEAFF
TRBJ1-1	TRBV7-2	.	CASSLGRTGMNTEAFF
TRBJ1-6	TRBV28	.	CASSLRTKGGSPLHF
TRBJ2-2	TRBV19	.	CASSKSGVSTGELFF
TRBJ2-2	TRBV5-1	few	CASSHRTGDTGELFF
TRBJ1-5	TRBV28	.	CASSLPGVSNQPQHF
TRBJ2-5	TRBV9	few	CASSVDGQGQETQYF
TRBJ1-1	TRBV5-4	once	CASSWEVSTEAFF
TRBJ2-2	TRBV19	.	CASWDRENTGELFF
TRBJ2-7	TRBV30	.	CAWSVRSYEQYF
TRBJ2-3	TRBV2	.	CASRETASSTDTQYF
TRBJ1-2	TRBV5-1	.	CASSLNSGDPIF
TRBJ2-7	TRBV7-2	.	CASSRGLYDGTGEYEQYF
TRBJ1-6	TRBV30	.	CAWSVLGQGVILYPNSPLHF
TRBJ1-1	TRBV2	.	CASSRTDANTEAFF
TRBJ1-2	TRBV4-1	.	CASSQVGQKDYGYTF
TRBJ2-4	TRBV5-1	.	CASREVGGSANIQYF
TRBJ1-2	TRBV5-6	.	CASSLGVDPGLRGYTF
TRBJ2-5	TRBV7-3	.	CASSRTGTDQETQYF
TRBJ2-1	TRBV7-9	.	CASSLIRGASYNEQFF
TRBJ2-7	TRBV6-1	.	CASSEAGVGEQYF
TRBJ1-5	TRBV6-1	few	CASSEARGSQPQHF
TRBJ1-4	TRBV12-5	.	CASGPGQGNEKLFF
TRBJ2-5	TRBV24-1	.	CATSGSGTGQETQYF
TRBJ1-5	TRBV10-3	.	CAIRGDNQPQHF
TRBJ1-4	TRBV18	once	CASSPGQNEKLFF
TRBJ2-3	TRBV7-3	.	CASSLMRGGKADTQYF
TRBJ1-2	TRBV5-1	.	CASSLGTGVGLYGYTF
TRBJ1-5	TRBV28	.	CASSSGDQPQHF
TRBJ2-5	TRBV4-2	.	CASSHRSGGTPETQYF
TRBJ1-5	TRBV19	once	CATGGLSPQHF
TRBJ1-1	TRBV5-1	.	CASKVTPWGRVNTEAFF
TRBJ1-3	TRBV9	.	CASSVGALSSGNTIYF
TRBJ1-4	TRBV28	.	CASSSYRGGNEKLFF
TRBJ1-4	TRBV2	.	CASSVNGPGEGEKLFF
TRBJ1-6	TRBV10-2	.	CASSRDSSYNSPLHF
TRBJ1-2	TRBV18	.	CASSPYSDSTNYGYTF
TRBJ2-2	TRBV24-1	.	CATSDVDRGLTGELFF
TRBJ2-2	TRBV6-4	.	CASSETSTGELFF
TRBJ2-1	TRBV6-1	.	CASSEAGGFMNEQFF
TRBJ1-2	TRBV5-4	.	CASSGTYGYTF
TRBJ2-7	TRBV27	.	CASSLSAGQGSYEQYF
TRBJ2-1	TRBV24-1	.	CATSDLREQFF
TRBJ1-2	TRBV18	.	CASSPSEGGRDYGYTF
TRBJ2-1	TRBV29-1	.	CSVDGYEQFF